These 5 T cell receptor beta chains came from one sample sequenced in a study of beta chain features in type 1 diabetes listed by TCRdb under 2018. The library was built by means of the immunoSEQ multiplex PCR assay. The High Capacity cDNA Reverse Transcription Kit was used to reverse transcribe all of the isolated RNA, meaning that expressed TCRB transcripts were what got sequenced. The table was pulled from immuneACCESS by TCRdb, which kept in-frame rearrangements only. Such tables lose some clones; where checked, under half of the loss comes from unresolved V genes, and the rest has no known cause. Recorded for this sample are 360,000 or so clones; around a fifth of them occurred a single time. The top ten hold 0.044% of the sample. The sample comprised naive CD4+ T cells from blood. Taken with the paper, the label for cell subset or site translates to: true naive CD4+ T cells. Receptor source: a woman under 30 in good health.

The rearrangement uses TRBV18 and TRBJ2-1; TRBD2 agrees at 10 bases. The germline V gene has CDR1 KGHSH and CDR2 LQKENI. Trimming took 2 bases from V and 7 from J; bases not matched to a gene: 5. The CDR3 totals 15 residues. The CDR3 loop is CASSPTSGIRNEQFF. CDR3 in DNA: TGTGCCAGCTCACCAACTAGCGGGATTCGGAATGAGCAGTTCTTC.

The sample holds a few counts of this clone. The gene calls are TRBV15 and TRBJ2-1; 10 bases are shared with TRBD1. Germline values: CDR1 LNHNV, CDR2 YYDKDF (reference sequence). After removal of 0 bases from V and 10 bases from J, the junction contained 3 bases not matched to a gene. The CDR3 loop spans 14 amino acids. The CDR3 sequence: CATSRDPTGGEQFF. DNA for the CDR3: TGTGCCACCAGCAGAGACCCGACAGGGGGCGAGCAGTTCTTC.

This clone has only a few counts. The chain has TRBV18 and TRBJ1-2, with D perhaps matching TRBD1 (6 bases). Germline CDR1 reads KGHSH; CDR2 reads LQKENI. The V gene lost 2 bases and the J gene lost 6 bases, with 13 bases spanning the gap. This CDR3 region has 14 residues. The CDR3 DNA is TGTGCCAGCTCACCAACGACAGAGGGGGATGGCTACACCTTC. Its protein is CASSPTTEGDGYTF.

The chain carries TRBV4-3 and TRBJ1-2; possibly TRBD1 for D (5 bases). Trimming pared 1 base from V and 4 bases from J, leaving 13 bases between. CDR1 LGHNA and CDR2 YSLEER come from the germline V gene. The CDR3 contains 15 residues. CDR3 residues: CASSQVRAGSYGYTF. The CDR3 DNA is TGCGCCAGCAGCCAAGTCAGGGCGGGGAGCTATGGCTACACCTTC.

This clone was counted a few times. This chain connects TRBV7-3 to TRBJ2-7, with 7 bases lining up with TRBD2. The CDR3 has 14 residues. The V segment lost 2 bases and the J segment 2 bases; nucleotides outside the gene matches: 3. Germline lookup yields CDR1 SGHTA and CDR2 FQGTGA. CDR3 protein: CASSLGAGAYEQYF. CDR3 in DNA: TGTGCCAGCAGCTTAGGGGCGGGGGCCTACGAGCAGTACTTC.